This TCR beta chain stems from a study of metastatic and nonmetastatic thyroid tumors. Study-level information: Samples came from malignant and benign thyroid patients, and repertoires were compared across blood and tumor or nodule tissue.

Among the patients, none had received any treatment before thyroid surgery. Germline loops: CDR1 SGHTA, CDR2 FQGNSA. The CDR3 is 14 residues long. TCRdb called clones again from the PCR reads with MiXCR. The data contain roughly 15,000 clones, 20% to 30% of them singletons. Turning to this clone: An end of the junction does not agree with germline; a read error may underlie this.

This receptor was identified in a male donor with papillary thyroid cancer or a benign thyroid nodule (not recorded which). Some clones in this sample may be carry-over from other donors' samples. V gene TRBV7-2 combines with J gene TRBJ2-5; 7 bases are shared with TRBD1. Sequenced material: blood. The CDR3 is CASRLDRVGETQYF. The CDR3 DNA sequence: TGTGCCAGCAGATTAGACAGGGTCGGGGAGACACAGTACTTC.